These 3 T cell receptor beta chains share one sample of origin, sequenced in a study of T-cell reconstitution after alpha-beta-depleted transplantation in children. This sample's TCRbeta library carried unique molecular identifier barcodes. MiXCR, applied by TCRdb to the PCR reads, yields one record per CDR3 protein. The sample lists almost 500,000 distinct CDR3 sequences, roughly a tenth seen once, with approximately 2% in the top ten. This material consisted of PBMCs, taken before TCRalphabeta/CD19-depleted stem cell transplant. These TCRs come from a child under 10 years old with inherited bone marrow failure, due to receive a stem cell transplant.

This clonotype was seen more than once but under ten times. V and J are TRBV7-2 and TRBJ2-7; D ambiguous. Germline CDR1 and CDR2: SGHTA and FQGNSA. The CDR3 covers 18 residues. Trimming stripped 0 bases from V and 5 bases from J, with 23 bases between. The CDR3 coding sequence is TGTGCCAGCAGCTTAGCCCTAATGGACCCAATCTCAATCCACGAGCAGTACTTC. Protein product: CASSLALMDPISIHEQYF.

At least ten counts were recorded for this clonotype. This rearrangement joins TRBV28 to TRBJ2-7; 7 bases map to TRBD1. The junction had 8 bases not matched to a gene; V was cut back by 7 bases and J by 2 bases. Per germline, CDR1 MDHEN and CDR2 SYDVKM. The CDR3 is 14 amino acids. The CDR3 loop is CASTLTGTAYEQYF. CDR3 coding DNA: TGTGCCAGCACCCTGACAGGGACCGCCTACGAGCAGTACTTC. Combining the CDR3 with reference TRBV28 and TRBJ2-7 gives the whole variable domain DVKVTQSSRYLVKRTGEKVFLECVQDMDHENMFWYRQDPGLGLRLIYFSYDVKMKEKGDIPEGYSVSREKKERFSLILESASTNQTSMYLCASTLTGTAYEQYFGPGTRLTVT.

This clonotype appeared many times. The germline gene is not matched at one end of the junction; a read error may be the cause. The rearrangement joins TRBV20-1 to TRBJ2-1, with D possibly TRBD1 on 5 matching bases. The CDR3 runs to 11 residues. From germline, CDR1 is DFQATT and CDR2 SNEGSKA (reference sequence). The CDR3 nucleotides read TGCAGTGCTACAGGGTACAGTGAGCAGTTCTTC. The encoded protein is CSATGYSEQFF.